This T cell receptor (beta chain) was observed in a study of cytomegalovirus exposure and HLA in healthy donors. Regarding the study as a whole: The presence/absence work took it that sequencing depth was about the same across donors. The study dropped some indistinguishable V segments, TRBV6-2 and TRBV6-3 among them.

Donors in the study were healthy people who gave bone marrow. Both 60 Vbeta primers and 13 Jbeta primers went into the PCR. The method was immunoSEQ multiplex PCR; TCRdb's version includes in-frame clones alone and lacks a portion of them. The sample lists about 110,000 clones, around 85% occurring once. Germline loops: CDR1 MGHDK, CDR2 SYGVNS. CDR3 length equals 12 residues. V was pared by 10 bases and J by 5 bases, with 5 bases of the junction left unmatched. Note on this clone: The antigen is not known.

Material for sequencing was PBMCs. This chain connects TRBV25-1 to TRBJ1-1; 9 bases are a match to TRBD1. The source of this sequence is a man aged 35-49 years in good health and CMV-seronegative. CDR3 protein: CATRTGVTEAFF. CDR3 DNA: TGTGCCACCCGGACAGGGGTTACTGAAGCTTTCTTT.